A single T cell receptor (beta chain) is shown here with its context. CDR3 size: 14 residues. The germline gives CDR1 MGHDK, CDR2 SYGVNS. Between the trimmed V and J ends, which lost 6 bases and 6 bases, there was a span of 15 bases. The sample originates from a study of technical replicates of blood from a few donors. Here immunoSEQ multiplex PCR was the method, and the copy in TCRdb shows in-frame clones only, minus some. The table records approximately 73,000 clones, around 93% of them present only once. V gene TRBV25-1 combines with J gene TRBJ2-1; D is perhaps TRBD1 (5 bases). The specimen was T cells isolated from PBMCs. This sequence was found in a human donor in good health. The CDR3 loop is CASSPGFQLNEQFF. The CDR3 DNA follows: TGTGCCAGCAGCCCAGGGTTCCAGCTCAATGAGCAGTTCTTC. Full variable domain (missing parts from reference TRBV25-1 and TRBJ2-1): EADIYQTPRYLVIGTGKKITLECSQTMGHDKMYWYQQDPGMELHLIHYSYGVNSTEKGDLSSESTVSRIRTEHFPLTLESARPSHTSQYLCASSPGFQLNEQFFGPGTRLTVL.